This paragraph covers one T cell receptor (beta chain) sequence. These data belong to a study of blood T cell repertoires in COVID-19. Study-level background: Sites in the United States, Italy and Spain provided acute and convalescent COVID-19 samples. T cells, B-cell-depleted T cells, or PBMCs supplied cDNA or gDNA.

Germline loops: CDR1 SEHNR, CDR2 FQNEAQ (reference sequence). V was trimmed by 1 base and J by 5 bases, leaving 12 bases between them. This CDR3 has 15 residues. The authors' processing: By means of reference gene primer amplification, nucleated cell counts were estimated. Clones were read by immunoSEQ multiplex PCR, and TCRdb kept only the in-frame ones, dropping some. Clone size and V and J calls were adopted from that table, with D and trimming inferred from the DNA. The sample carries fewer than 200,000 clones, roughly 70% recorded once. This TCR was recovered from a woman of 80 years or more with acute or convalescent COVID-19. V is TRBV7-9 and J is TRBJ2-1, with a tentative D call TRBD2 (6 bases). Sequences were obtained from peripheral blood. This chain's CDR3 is CASSLVGASDNEQFF. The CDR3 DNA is TGTGCCAGCAGCTTAGTTGGAGCTAGCGACAATGAGCAGTTCTTC.